The 21 T cell receptor beta chains below all came from one sample that was sequenced in a study of blood T cells in healthy people across ages. A second PCR, run for roughly 6 to 11 cycles, used a sample-barcoded 5' primer plus a J-beta primer mix. TCRdb passed the 5' RACE reads through MiXCR, listing each CDR3 protein once. The sample has some 1.1 million distinct CDR3 sequences, about two fifths seen once; the top ten hold 10% to 15%. Material: blood. These receptors all stem from a young man in good health.

In DNA form, the CDR3 reads TGCAGCGTTGCGCGGAGCCAGACCCCCAACACTGAAGCTTTCTTT. As protein: CSVARSQTPNTEAFF. The chain carries TRBV29-1 and TRBJ1-1; D is ambiguous. Trimming removed 4 bases from V and 2 bases from J, with 17 bases in between. Germline V gene data show CDR1 as SQVTM and CDR2 as ANQGSEA. The CDR3 runs 15 residues.

V is TRBV4-3 and J is TRBJ2-5; D remains ambiguous. The CDR3 is made up of 14 amino acids. The V and J ends lost 0 bases and 5 bases respectively, with 10 bases between them. CDR1 is LGHNA and CDR2 is YSLEER in the germline V gene. CDR3 DNA: TGCGCCAGCAGCCAAGAGTCGGACGGGGAGACCCAGTACTTC. Its translation: CASSQESDGETQYF.

For this clonotype: One junction end does not reproduce the germline sequence, and a read error may be involved. The chain carries TRBV20-1 and TRBJ2-7; 9 bases match TRBD2. Germline values: CDR1 DFQATT, CDR2 SNEGSKA (reference sequence). This CDR3 has 15 amino acids. The CDR3 sequence: CSARGIAGAPYGQYF. The CDR3 DNA reads as TGCAGTGCTAGAGGGATAGCGGGGGCTCCCTACGGGCAGTACTTC.

As for this clonotype: The junction differs from germline at one of its ends, possibly a read error. The rearrangement uses TRBV11-2 and TRBJ2-7; D ambiguous. Looked up from germline, CDR1 is SGHAT and CDR2 is FQNNGV. This CDR3 has 14 residues. The CDR3 loop reads CASSVEDGSYEQYF. The CDR3, as DNA: TGTGCCAGCAGCGTAGAAGACGGCTCCTACGAGCAGTACTTC.

V is TRBV9 and J is TRBJ2-2; the match to TRBD2 covers 9 bases. V trimming: 4 bases; J trimming: 1 base; junction bases outside the gene matches: 5. The CDR3 sequence is 16 residues long. Germline CDR1 is SGDLS and CDR2 is YYNGEE. DNA of the CDR3: TGTGCCAGCAGCCCTCATAGCGGGGGGAACACCGGGGAGCTGTTTTTT. Residues: CASSPHSGGNTGELFF.

This clonotype has just one count. The CDR3 here is CASSQDRAGRAYNSPLHF. DNA for the CDR3: TGCGCCAGCAGCCAAGATCGGGCAGGGAGGGCATATAATTCACCCCTCCACTTT. This chain joins TRBV4-1 and TRBJ1-6, with a possible D match to TRBD1 (5 bases). V was clipped by 0 bases and J by 4 bases, with 16 bases between them. Germline loops: CDR1 MGHRA, CDR2 YSYEKL. The CDR3 contains 18 residues.

In the case of this clonotype: One end of the junction is discordant with germline, which a read error may explain. The chain links TRBV28 to TRBJ2-7; TRBD1 aligns across 8 bases. Germline CDR1 reads MDHEN; CDR2 reads SYDVKM. The CDR3 totals 15 residues. CDR3 residues: CAGSLSLDRVDQQYF. The DNA for the CDR3 is TGTGCCGGCAGTTTATCCTTGGACAGGGTAGATCAGCAGTACTTC.

This rearrangement joins TRBV7-8 to TRBJ1-2, with 11 positions matching TRBD1. CDR1 and CDR2 from the germline V gene are SGHVS and FQNEAQ. The CDR3 sequence is 14 residues long. V lost 1 base, J lost 7 bases, and 2 bases stayed unmatched. Here the CDR3 reads CASSLGTGGFGYTF. The CDR3 region has the DNA TGTGCCAGCAGCTTAGGGACAGGGGGCTTTGGCTACACCTTC.

J is TRBJ2-5 and V is TRBV5-4; TRBD2 aligns across 8 bases. The junction had 6 bases not matched to a gene; V was cut back by 4 bases and J by 1 base. Germline-derived CDR1 and CDR2 are SGHNT and YYREEE (reference sequence). The CDR3 runs to 15 residues. CDR3 sequence: CASSITSGTQETQYF. CDR3 DNA sequence: TGTGCCAGCAGCATTACTAGCGGAACCCAAGAGACCCAGTACTTC.

A few counts support this clonotype. The chain couples TRBV4-1 to TRBJ1-2; unclear D gene. This CDR3 region has 13 residues. Trimming cost V 0 bases and J 8 bases, with 10 bases left between them. Looked up from germline, CDR1 is MGHRA and CDR2 is YSYEKL. The CDR3 DNA follows: TGCGCCAGCAGCCAAGACAGTTTGGGGGGCTACACCTTC. Its protein product is CASSQDSLGGYTF.

This clonotype was recorded at least ten times. The V gene is TRBV4-3, the J gene TRBJ2-3; no definite D call. The CDR3 has 17 amino acids. V lost 4 bases to trimming and J lost 4 bases, with 21 bases between them. From germline, CDR1 is LGHNA and CDR2 YSLEER. The DNA for the CDR3 is TGCGCCAGCAGCCCTACAGCCTCCGATAGCCCCCCAGATACGCAGTATTTT. Translated, it gives CASSPTASDSPPDTQYF.

The chain uses TRBV7-2 and TRBJ2-1; D perhaps matches TRBD1 (6 bases). The end of the DNA aligns better with TRBJ2-7, so the J call may be wrong. Looked up from germline, CDR1 is SGHTA and CDR2 is FQGNSA. This CDR3 comprises 16 residues. CDR3 amino acids: CASSLDRERSYNEQYF. In DNA, the CDR3 is TGTGCCAGCAGCTTAGACAGGGAGAGGTCCTACAATGAGCAGTACTTC.

CDR3 in DNA: TGTGCCAGCAGCGGAGTGGATCTACGGGGCTACACCTTC. Translated: CASSGVDLRGYTF. The J gene is TRBJ1-2, the V gene TRBV7-9; D not resolved. Germline-derived CDR1 and CDR2 are SEHNR and FQNEAQ (reference sequence). The length of the CDR3 is 13 residues. Trimming left V 5 bases short and J 8 bases short, with 15 bases between.

This sequence joins TRBV29-1 and TRBJ1-2; unclear D gene. With 4 bases removed from V and 4 bases from J, the gap between germline ends came to 13 bases. CDR3 length: 13 residues. Germline assignment: CDR1 SQVTM and CDR2 ANQGSEA. CDR3 nucleotides: TGCAGCGTTGTTTCCAGGAACCCCTATGGCTACACCTTC. Encoded protein: CSVVSRNPYGYTF.

This clonotype was seen a handful of times. Here the CDR3 DNA reads TGCGCCAGCAGCTTGGGGAACGGGAATCCCTACGAGCAGTACTTC. Translated, it gives CASSLGNGNPYEQYF. This rearrangement joins TRBV5-1 to TRBJ2-7, with D perhaps TRBD2 (5 bases). Trimming pared 0 bases from V and 2 bases from J, leaving 12 bases between. Germline V gene lookup returns CDR1 SGHRS and CDR2 YFSETQ. This CDR3 has 15 residues.

At least ten counts were recorded for this clonotype. The J gene is TRBJ1-2, the V gene TRBV20-1; no clear D gene. CDR1 and CDR2 (germline): DFQATT, SNEGSKA (reference sequence). V shed 5 bases and J shed 0 bases, with 16 bases lying between them. The CDR3 has 15 residues. CDR3 sequence: CSAYRASGPNYGYTF. The CDR3 region has the DNA TGCAGTGCTTACCGGGCCAGTGGGCCTAACTATGGCTACACCTTC.

The chain combines TRBV27 with TRBJ2-1; maybe TRBD1 (6 bases). The V gene's germline CDR1 is MNHEY and CDR2 SMNVEV (reference sequence). The V gene lost 5 bases and the J gene lost 9 bases, with 11 bases spanning the gap. The CDR3 totals 12 residues. This chain's CDR3 is CASSPGGSEQFF. CDR3 sequence (DNA): TGTGCCAGCAGTCCTGGGGGCAGTGAGCAGTTCTTC.

This chain uses TRBV9 with TRBJ1-2; no firm D call. Trimming pared 3 bases from V and 6 bases from J, leaving 21 bases between. The CDR3 is made up of 16 amino acids. Per the germline V gene, CDR1 is SGDLS and CDR2 is YYNGEE. CDR3 sequence (DNA): TGTGCCAGCAGCGCACCCGGACTGACGGACGGGGATGGCTACACCTTC. It translates to CASSAPGLTDGDGYTF.

This clonotype has a handful of counts. The chain employs TRBV27 and TRBJ2-7, with 7 bases aligning to TRBD1. From germline, CDR1 is MNHEY and CDR2 SMNVEV (reference sequence). This CDR3 contains 16 residues. The trim removed 1 base at V and 8 bases at J, leaving 14 bases unmatched. The CDR3 sequence: CASSLLGEGQTSQQYF. The CDR3 region has the DNA TGTGCCAGCAGTTTATTAGGCGAGGGACAGACGTCCCAGCAGTACTTC.

The CDR3 DNA sequence: TGTGCCAGCAGCATCAACGGGGCAAACCAAGAGACCCAGTACTTC. This gives the protein CASSINGANQETQYF. The chain links TRBV7-3 to TRBJ2-5; D may be TRBD1 or TRBD2 (5 bases each). The germline V gene encodes CDR1 SGHTA and CDR2 FQGTGA. V was clipped by 5 bases and J by 0 bases, with 13 bases between them. The CDR3 is 15 residues long. Drawing the rest from reference TRBV7-3 and TRBJ2-5, the complete variable domain is GAGVSQTPSNKVTEKGKYVELRCDPISGHTALYWYRQSLGQGPEFLIYFQGTGAADDSGLPNDRFFAVRPEGSVSTLKIQRTERGDSAVYLCASSINGANQETQYFGPGTRLLVL.

This clonotype was observed at least ten times. The chain links TRBV12-3 or TRBV12-4 to TRBJ2-4; D is ambiguous. V lost 6 bases to trimming and J lost 8 bases, with 11 bases between them. The CDR3 is 12 amino acids. CDR3 DNA sequence: TGTGCCAGCAGCCTGACTGATGACATTCAGTACTTC. Amino acid sequence: CASSLTDDIQYF.